Listed below are T cell receptor beta chains from one sample, sequenced in a study of shared clonotypes between healthy human individuals. Measured with immunoSEQ multiplex PCR; TCRdb has only the in-frame clones, and not every one. The sample consists of 740,000 or so clones, around four fifths of them appearing once. Sequenced input: memory CD4+ T cells sorted from blood. These receptors were taken from a woman between 25 and 40 years old in good health. Each CDR3 is given with its conserved first and last residue.

J gene	V gene	CDR3 protein
TRBJ1-1	TRBV5-4	CASSLALGTEAFF
TRBJ2-2	TRBV2	CASSLDREVGELFF
TRBJ1-4	TRBV20-1	CSASKGEKLFF
TRBJ2-7	TRBV6-1	CASSNWKGPYEQYF
TRBJ2-7	TRBV28	CASKRGSLYEQYF
TRBJ1-1	TRBV5-4	CASSLEGHGTEAFF
TRBJ1-1	TRBV5-6	CASSPLGGQYTEAFF
TRBJ2-5	TRBV11-1	CASSFQPTGMGQAQYF
TRBJ2-2	TRBV9	CASSRGNTGELFF
TRBJ2-7	TRBV9	CASSVAESGSHEQYF
TRBJ2-5	TRBV7-3	CASSSRTGVETQYF
TRBJ2-5	TRBV5-1	CASSPGLAGGGETQYF
TRBJ1-1	TRBV6-1	CASSRGQHHTEAFF
TRBJ2-5	TRBV18	CASSFGQANQETQYF
TRBJ1-4	TRBV30	CACAPSRAGVIGNEKLFF
TRBJ2-1	TRBV2	CASEKTSGRGEQFF
TRBJ1-4	TRBV10-2	CASSGREYNEKLFF
TRBJ2-3	TRBV7-3	CASSLMGQALDTQYF
TRBJ2-7	TRBV19	CASSPSSALSYEQYF
TRBJ1-5	TRBV6-4	CASTARGLGSQPQHF
TRBJ2-7	TRBV28	CASRPRGGPYEQYF
TRBJ1-2	TRBV10-3	CAIEGAGVSGYTF
TRBJ1-6	TRBV19	CASSTRTGGPHF
TRBJ1-2	TRBV7-9	CASSLPTGQGDGYTF
TRBJ1-5	TRBV19	CASSIGRVTNQPQHF
TRBJ1-5	TRBV18	CASSPQAGEQPQHF
TRBJ2-2	TRBV4-2	CASSQDLGVTGELFF
TRBJ1-1	TRBV28	CASSLWGRDNTEAFF